A selection of T cell receptor beta chains follows, all from one sample in a study of shared clonotypes between healthy human individuals. Sequencing was performed with immunoSEQ multiplex PCR; in TCRdb, only in-frame clones are kept and a portion is missing. The data show some 2,400,000 clones, about 94% seen once. The source material was naive CD4+ T cells sorted from blood. These receptor sequences come from a man in his late teens or twenties in good health. Each CDR3 is given with its conserved first and last residue. Fields, in order: clone size, D gene, V gene, J gene, CDR3 protein, CDR3 DNA. D genes are given only for firm matches. A clone size is listed for some rows: how often the clone was seen (once, few, many), or a class if it is expanded.

size: .; D: .; V: TRBV6-6; J: TRBJ2-7; CDR3: CASSGDPASSYEQYF; DNA: TGTGCCAGCAGTGGGGACCCCGCGAGCTCCTACGAGCAGTACTTC
size: .; D: TRBD1; V: TRBV14; J: TRBJ2-7; CDR3: CASSQGTGNEQYF; DNA: TGTGCCAGCAGCCAGGGGACAGGGAACGAGCAGTACTTC
size: .; D: TRBD1; V: TRBV27; J: TRBJ2-1; CDR3: CASSLEGAGEQFF; DNA: TGTGCCAGCAGTTTAGAGGGGGCAGGTGAGCAGTTCTTC
size: .; D: .; V: TRBV6-6; J: TRBJ2-7; CDR3: CASSYLDSPNSYEQYF; DNA: TGTGCCAGCAGTTACCTGGACAGTCCGAATTCCTACGAGCAGTACTTC
size: .; D: TRBD1; V: TRBV7-2; J: TRBJ1-2; CDR3: CASSSGTAYGYTF; DNA: TGTGCCAGCAGCTCCGGGACAGCCTATGGCTACACCTTC
size: .; D: .; V: TRBV9; J: TRBJ1-5; CDR3: CASSPGPGDGNQPQHF; DNA: TGTGCCAGCAGCCCCGGTCCAGGGGATGGCAATCAGCCCCAGCATTTT
size: once; D: TRBD1; V: TRBV9; J: TRBJ1-6; CDR3: CASSKRDRGTSPLHF; DNA: TGTGCCAGCAGCAAGAGGGACAGGGGGACTTCACCCCTCCACTTT
size: .; D: .; V: TRBV2; J: TRBJ2-2; CDR3: CASSQANTGELFF; DNA: TGTGCCAGCAGCCAGGCGAACACCGGGGAGCTGTTTTTT
size: .; D: .; V: TRBV29-1; J: TRBJ1-4; CDR3: CSVGTTRATNEKLFF; DNA: TGCAGCGTCGGGACCACCCGCGCAACTAATGAAAAACTGTTTTTT
size: once; D: TRBD1; V: TRBV4-1; J: TRBJ2-7; CDR3: CASSQTGTGPYEQYF; DNA: TGCGCCAGCAGCCAAACCGGGACAGGGCCCTACGAGCAGTACTTC
size: .; D: TRBD1; V: TRBV5-6; J: TRBJ2-2; CDR3: CASSLTGGISGELFF; DNA: TGTGCCAGCAGCTTGACAGGGGGCATCTCCGGGGAGCTGTTTTTT
size: .; D: TRBD2; V: TRBV25-1; J: TRBJ2-1; CDR3: CASSELAGVVNEQFF; DNA: TGTGCCAGCAGTGAATTGGCGGGAGTAGTCAATGAGCAGTTCTTC
size: .; D: .; V: TRBV19; J: TRBJ1-6; CDR3: CASSIDSINSPLHF; DNA: TGTGCCAGTAGTATCGACTCAATCAACTCACCCCTCCACTTT
size: few; D: .; V: TRBV30; J: TRBJ2-3; CDR3: CAWSRTDTQYF; DNA: TGTGCCTGGAGTCGCACAGATACGCAGTATTTT
size: .; D: .; V: TRBV4-1; J: TRBJ1-5; CDR3: CASSPSPLDQPQHF; DNA: TGCGCCAGCAGCCCCTCGCCCTTAGATCAGCCCCAGCATTTT
size: .; D: TRBD1; V: TRBV7-8; J: TRBJ1-1; CDR3: CASSSQETGLAFF; DNA: TGTGCCAGCAGCTCCCAGGAGACAGGGTTGGCTTTCTTT
size: few; D: TRBD2; V: TRBV7-9; J: TRBJ2-2; CDR3: CARAGEFGELFF; DNA: TGTGCCAGAGCGGGAGAATTCGGGGAGCTGTTTTTT
size: .; D: TRBD2; V: TRBV5-4; J: TRBJ2-5; CDR3: CASSISGGAQETQYF; DNA: TGTGCCAGCAGCATTAGCGGGGGCGCACAAGAGACCCAGTACTTC
size: .; D: .; V: TRBV5-1; J: TRBJ2-1; CDR3: CASSFGSAGNEQFF; DNA: TGCGCCAGCAGCTTCGGGTCTGCAGGAAATGAGCAGTTCTTC
size: .; D: TRBD1; V: TRBV6-5; J: TRBJ2-5; CDR3: CASSYSPRTGGADQYF; DNA: TGTGCCAGCAGTTACTCCCCAAGGACAGGGGGCGCAGACCAGTACTTC
size: .; D: .; V: TRBV15; J: TRBJ2-3; CDR3: CATSRGMIDTQYF; DNA: TGTGCCACCAGCAGAGGCATGATCGATACGCAGTATTTT
size: .; D: .; V: TRBV6-5; J: TRBJ1-3; CDR3: CASRRGTVSGNTIYF; DNA: TGTGCCAGCAGACGTGGGACGGTCTCTGGAAACACCATATATTTT
size: .; D: .; V: TRBV9; J: TRBJ1-2; CDR3: CASSVVRGDGYTF; DNA: TGTGCCAGCAGCGTAGTCAGGGGAGATGGCTACACCTTC
size: .; D: .; V: TRBV7-2; J: TRBJ2-4; CDR3: CASSLGGVGKNIQYF; DNA: TGTGCCAGCAGCTTAGGTGGGGTCGGGAAAAACATTCAGTACTTC
size: .; D: .; V: TRBV5-6; J: TRBJ2-7; CDR3: CASSPRDIPYEQYF; DNA: TGTGCCAGCAGCCCCCGGGACATACCTTACGAGCAGTACTTC
size: .; D: .; V: TRBV5-5; J: TRBJ2-7; CDR3: CASSFSLYEQYF; DNA: TGTGCCAGCAGCTTCTCTCTTTACGAGCAGTACTTC
size: .; D: TRBD2; V: TRBV4-3; J: TRBJ2-2; CDR3: CASSQGLAGSTGELFF; DNA: TGCGCCAGCAGCCAAGGACTAGCGGGGTCCACCGGGGAGCTGTTTTTT
size: .; D: .; V: TRBV6-5; J: TRBJ2-7; CDR3: CASSYLLGPYEQYF; DNA: TGTGCCAGCAGTTACTTACTGGGACCCTACGAGCAGTACTTC
size: .; D: .; V: TRBV15; J: TRBJ1-1; CDR3: CATSRDRGWDTEAFF; DNA: TGTGCCACCAGCAGAGATAGGGGGTGGGACACTGAAGCTTTCTTT
size: .; D: TRBD1; V: TRBV6-6; J: TRBJ1-4; CDR3: CASSRQGADEKLFF; DNA: TGTGCCAGCAGTCGACAGGGGGCTGACGAAAAACTGTTTTTT
size: .; D: TRBD1; V: TRBV13; J: TRBJ2-6; CDR3: CASSPKDRGRGANVLTF; DNA: TGTGCCAGCAGCCCGAAGGACAGGGGTAGGGGGGCCAACGTCCTGACTTTC
size: once; D: .; V: TRBV10-3; J: TRBJ2-1; CDR3: CAIILTSSYNEQFF; DNA: TGTGCCATCATTTTGACTAGCTCCTACAATGAGCAGTTCTTC
size: .; D: .; V: TRBV5-1; J: TRBJ1-1; CDR3: CASSTQPVNTEAFF; DNA: TGCGCCAGCAGCACCCAGCCGGTTAACACTGAAGCTTTCTTT
size: .; D: .; V: TRBV2; J: TRBJ2-1; CDR3: CASSEAFRTADNPRIYNEQFF; DNA: TGTGCCAGCAGTGAAGCCTTTAGGACCGCTGATAACCCCCGTATTTACAATGAGCAGTTCTTC
size: .; D: .; V: TRBV5-1; J: TRBJ1-1; CDR3: CASSLAWGAGTEAFF; DNA: TGCGCCAGCAGCTTGGCCTGGGGCGCGGGTACTGAAGCTTTCTTT
size: .; D: .; V: TRBV11-3; J: TRBJ1-2; CDR3: CASSLAQGGYTF; DNA: TGTGCCAGCAGCTTAGCCCAGGGTGGCTACACCTTC
size: .; D: .; V: TRBV18; J: TRBJ1-5; CDR3: CASSPGGQPQHF; DNA: TGTGCCAGCTCACCAGGAGGGCAGCCCCAGCATTTT
size: .; D: .; V: TRBV28; J: TRBJ2-7; CDR3: CASTGPLYEQYF; DNA: TGTGCCAGCACCGGCCCCCTCTACGAGCAGTACTTC
size: .; D: .; V: TRBV14; J: TRBJ1-5; CDR3: CASSQDPEGSHSNQPQHF; DNA: TGTGCCAGCAGCCAAGATCCTGAAGGGAGTCATAGCAATCAGCCCCAGCATTTT
size: .; D: TRBD2; V: TRBV7-8; J: TRBJ2-3; CDR3: CASSSPTGTSVKDTQYF; DNA: TGTGCCAGCAGCAGCCCGACCGGGACTAGCGTCAAAGATACGCAGTATTTT
size: .; D: .; V: TRBV9; J: TRBJ1-6; CDR3: CASSEQGSYNSPLHF; DNA: TGTGCCAGCAGCGAACAGGGTAGCTATAATTCACCCCTCCACTTT
size: .; D: TRBD2; V: TRBV4-1; J: TRBJ2-2; CDR3: CASSLWTSGANTGELFF; DNA: TGCGCCAGCAGCCTTTGGACTAGCGGGGCGAACACCGGGGAGCTGTTTTTT
size: .; D: TRBD1; V: TRBV6-6; J: TRBJ2-2; CDR3: CASSYGQGATGELFF; DNA: TGTGCCAGCAGTTACGGGCAGGGGGCGACCGGGGAGCTGTTTTTT
size: .; D: TRBD1; V: TRBV28; J: TRBJ1-5; CDR3: CASSWTGVDQPQHF; DNA: TGTGCCAGCAGTTGGACAGGGGTGGATCAGCCCCAGCATTTT
size: .; D: TRBD2; V: TRBV18; J: TRBJ2-3; CDR3: CASSPTRTSEITDTQYF; DNA: TGTGCCAGCTCACCAACAAGGACTAGCGAGATCACAGATACGCAGTATTTT
size: .; D: .; V: TRBV29-1; J: TRBJ2-7; CDR3: CSVEWPGRAYEQYF; DNA: TGCAGCGTTGAGTGGCCGGGACGCGCCTACGAGCAGTACTTC
size: .; D: .; V: TRBV28; J: TRBJ1-1; CDR3: CASSSWERGKGEAFF; DNA: TGTGCCAGCAGTTCTTGGGAGAGGGGGAAAGGTGAAGCTTTCTTT
size: once; D: .; V: TRBV10-2; J: TRBJ2-2; CDR3: CASSTGWAGELFF; DNA: TGCGCCAGTTCCACGGGGTGGGCCGGGGAGCTGTTTTTT
size: .; D: TRBD2; V: TRBV13; J: TRBJ2-1; CDR3: CASSPNPLAGVSNEQFF; DNA: TGTGCCAGCAGCCCAAATCCTCTAGCGGGAGTGTCCAATGAGCAGTTCTTC
size: once; D: TRBD2; V: TRBV5-1; J: TRBJ2-5; CDR3: CASSLLGLAGGQETQYF; DNA: TGCGCCAGCAGCTTGTTGGGACTAGCGGGAGGACAAGAGACCCAGTACTTC
size: .; D: .; V: TRBV28; J: TRBJ1-1; CDR3: CASSPQGSGNTEAFF; DNA: TGTGCCAGCAGTCCGCAGGGTTCTGGGAACACTGAAGCTTTCTTT
size: .; D: TRBD2; V: TRBV7-9; J: TRBJ2-1; CDR3: CASRLPGTSGGSSYNEQFF; DNA: TGTGCCAGCAGGTTACCCGGGACTAGCGGGGGGAGCTCCTACAATGAGCAGTTCTTC
size: .; D: .; V: TRBV10-3; J: TRBJ1-2; CDR3: CAISDRGLRNYGYTF; DNA: TGTGCCATCAGTGATAGAGGGCTCCGGAACTATGGCTACACCTTC
size: .; D: .; V: TRBV2; J: TRBJ2-7; CDR3: CASGGTVYEQYF; DNA: TGTGCCAGCGGTGGGACCGTCTACGAGCAGTACTTC
size: .; D: .; V: TRBV10-3; J: TRBJ2-5; CDR3: CAISVIGSEETQYF; DNA: TGTGCCATCAGTGTGATTGGTAGCGAGGAGACCCAGTACTTC
size: .; D: .; V: TRBV7-6; J: TRBJ2-7; CDR3: CASSLGAGANYEQYF; DNA: TGTGCCAGCAGCTTAGGGGCAGGGGCGAACTACGAGCAGTACTTC
size: .; D: TRBD1; V: TRBV11-2; J: TRBJ2-1; CDR3: CASSPGQGVNEQFF; DNA: TGTGCCAGCAGCCCGGGACAGGGAGTGAATGAGCAGTTCTTC
size: once; D: TRBD1; V: TRBV28; J: TRBJ1-4; CDR3: CASREQGVVEKLFF; DNA: TGTGCCAGCAGAGAACAGGGGGTCGTTGAAAAACTGTTTTTT
size: .; D: TRBD2; V: TRBV11-3; J: TRBJ2-3; CDR3: CASSLVTSGGTDTQYF; DNA: TGTGCCAGCAGCTTAGTGACTAGCGGGGGCACAGATACGCAGTATTTT